This T cell receptor (beta chain) was profiled in a study of blood T cell repertoires in COVID-19. In the study overall: Samples came from the United States, Italy and Spain, spanning acute and convalescent COVID-19. In each case, the material was cDNA or gDNA derived from T cells, B-cell-depleted T cells, or PBMCs.

Original handling: Amplification from reference gene primers served as the basis for estimated nucleated cell counts. Using immunoSEQ multiplex PCR, the repertoire was profiled, and TCRdb retains in-frame clones only, with some absent. The V and J calls and clone size were taken over from that table, and D and trimming were inferred from the DNA. The sample yields about 220,000 clones, over 60% seen once. In germline, CDR1 is MNHEY, CDR2 SVGAGI. This CDR3 region has 15 residues. V lost 4 bases to trimming and J lost 5 bases; unmatched junction nucleotides: 10. This chain links TRBV6-5 with TRBJ1-2; 7 bases are shared with TRBD1. The sequence was obtained from a woman in her 70s with acute or convalescent COVID-19. The source material was peripheral blood. For the CDR3, the DNA is TGTGCCAGCAGTTCTTTGACAGGGTTCGTATATGGCTACACCTTC. Its protein is CASSSLTGFVYGYTF.